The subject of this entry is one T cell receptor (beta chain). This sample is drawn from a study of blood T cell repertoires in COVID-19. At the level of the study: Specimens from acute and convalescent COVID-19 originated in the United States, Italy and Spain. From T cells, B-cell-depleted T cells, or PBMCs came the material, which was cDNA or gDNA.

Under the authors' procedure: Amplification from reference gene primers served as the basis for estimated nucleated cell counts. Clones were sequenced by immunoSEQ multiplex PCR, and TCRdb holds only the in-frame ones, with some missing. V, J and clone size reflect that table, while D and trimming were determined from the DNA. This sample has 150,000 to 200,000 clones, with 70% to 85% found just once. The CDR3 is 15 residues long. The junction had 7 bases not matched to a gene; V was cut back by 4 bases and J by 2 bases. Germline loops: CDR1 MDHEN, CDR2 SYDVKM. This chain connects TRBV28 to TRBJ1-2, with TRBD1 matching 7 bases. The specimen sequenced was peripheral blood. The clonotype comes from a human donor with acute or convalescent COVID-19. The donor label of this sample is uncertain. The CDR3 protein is CASSSPGQPNYGYTF. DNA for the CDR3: TGTGCCAGCAGTTCGCCGGGACAGCCCAACTATGGCTACACCTTC.